Presented here are 31 T cell receptor beta chains from one specimen sequenced in a study of regulatory T cells in long-lasting Graves disease. The time point denotes: newly diagnosed GD, antithyroid drugs for less than 3 months. The TCR library used RNA extracted from PBMCs. Sequencing libraries for TCR beta were prepared with iRepertoire HTBI primers and Arm-PCR of CDR3 regions. TCRdb independently ran MiXCR on the multiplex PCR reads; one entry per CDR3 protein. Of more than 400,000 distinct CDR3 sequences listed, about 17% are singletons. These sequences were also reported in another study, on T cells in Graves' hyperthyroidism and ophthalmopathy.

Material: peripheral blood mononuclear cells (PBMCs), obtained at new diagnosis, from a patient treated with antithyroid drugs. The receptors were sampled from a woman aged 25 to 39 with Graves disease.

In this sample, this clonotype turned up many times. The chain couples TRBV5-1 to TRBJ2-7; 15 bases align to TRBD2. J was trimmed by 2 bases and V by 3 bases; bases with no gene match: 6. The V gene's germline CDR1 is SGHRS and CDR2 YFSETQ. The CDR3 extends over 17 amino acids. CDR3 in DNA: TGCGCCAGCAGCTGGACTAGCGGGAGGGCCGGGCCCTACGAGCAGTACTTC. It is translated as CASSWTSGRAGPYEQYF.

The CDR3 region is CASSGRGASPLHF. CDR3 coding DNA: TGTGCCAGCAGTGGACGGGGGGCCTCACCCCTCCACTTT. This rearrangement joins TRBV2 to TRBJ1-6; tentatively, D is TRBD1 (6 bases). V was cut by 4 bases and J by 10 bases, with 11 bases left in between. Germline CDR1 reads SNHLY; CDR2 reads FYNNEI. The CDR3 spans 13 residues.

This clonotype was recorded at least ten times. Relative to the germline gene, one junction end is altered; a read error may explain this. This chain connects TRBV5-1 to TRBJ2-3; D uncertain. Per the germline V gene, CDR1 is SGHRS and CDR2 is YFSETQ. The CDR3 contains 12 residues. The DNA for the CDR3 is TGTGCCAGCAGCCGCTTGGGAGATACGCAGTATTTT. Translating gives CASSRLGDTQYF.

The V and J genes are TRBV6-1 and TRBJ1-2; no definite D call. V was cut by 6 bases and J by 2 bases, with 13 bases left in between. From germline, CDR1 is MNHNS and CDR2 SASEGT. The CDR3 covers 14 residues. The CDR3 here is CASRGQDTNYGYTF. In DNA form, the CDR3 reads TGTGCCAGCAGGGGTCAGGATACGAACTATGGCTACACCTTC.

Ten or more counts support this clonotype. The chain carries TRBV7-2 and TRBJ2-1; 7 bases agree with TRBD2. The germline CDR1 and CDR2 sequences are SGHTA and FQGNSA. V lost 8 bases and J lost 1; bases outside the gene matches: 5. The CDR3 runs 14 residues. The CDR3 DNA is TGTGCCAGCGCGCGGGAGCTTTCCTACAATGAGCAGTTCTTC. Translated: CASARELSYNEQFF.

The rearrangement uses TRBV25-1 and TRBJ2-1; D tentatively fits TRBD1 or TRBD2 (5 bases each). The CDR3 covers 14 residues. Trimming took off 5 bases at V and 4 bases at J, with 12 bases between the two ends. From germline, CDR1 is MGHDK and CDR2 SYGVNS. The CDR3 DNA reads as TGTGCCAGCAGTCAAGGGACCAGTTACAATGAGCAGTTCTTC. Its translation is CASSQGTSYNEQFF.

This clonotype was counted only a few times. The chain employs TRBV14 and TRBJ2-7; D is uncertain. The CDR3 sequence is 14 residues long. Germline V CDR1 and CDR2: SGHDN, FVKESK. The V end was cut by 6 bases, the J end by 4 bases, with 16 bases between. CDR3 sequence (DNA): TGTGCCAGCAGTCGTAGTTTACTGGCTTACGAGCAGTACTTC. Residues: CASSRSLLAYEQYF. Together with reference TRBV14 and TRBJ2-7, the CDR3 gives the full variable domain: EAGVTQFPSHSVIEKGQTVTLRCDPISGHDNLYWYRRVMGKEIKFLLHFVKESKQDESGMPNNRFLAERTGGTYSTLKVQPAELEDSGVYFCASSRSLLAYEQYFGPGTRLTVT.

This clonotype has a handful of counts. V gene TRBV7-3 combines with J gene TRBJ2-2; maybe TRBD2 (7 bases). Trimming stripped 2 bases from V and 1 base from J, with 17 bases between. CDR1 is SGHTA and CDR2 is FQGTGA in the germline V gene. There are 18 residues in the CDR3. CDR3 loop: CASSLPRGAGVNTGELFF. The CDR3 region has the DNA TGTGCCAGCAGCTTACCCCGGGGGGCGGGCGTGAACACCGGGGAGCTGTTTTTT.

The table lists this clonotype with many counts. The V gene is TRBV29-1, the J gene TRBJ2-7; TRBD1 might be the D (5 bases). There are 16 residues in the CDR3. Per the germline V gene, CDR1 is SQVTM and CDR2 is ANQGSEA. Trimming left V 4 bases short and J 7 bases short, with 26 bases between. The CDR3 loop reads CSVGQGIGGSMGEQYF. CDR3 nucleotides: TGCAGCGTTGGCCAGGGTATCGGTGGGTCTATGGGGGAGCAGTACTTC.

The CDR3 DNA reads TGTGCCAGCAGCCTTAGTTCGGGACAGGCTCGTTATGGCTACACCTTC. Protein product: CASSLSSGQARYGYTF. The chain carries TRBV7-9 and TRBJ1-2; TRBD1 agrees at 8 bases. Unmatched junction bases numbered 13, after V lost 5 bases and J lost 5 bases. Germline V lookup: CDR1 SEHNR, CDR2 FQNEAQ (reference sequence). The CDR3 length is 16 residues.

This clonotype occurred many times. This sequence joins TRBV5-1 and TRBJ2-3; no clear D. The germline CDR1 and CDR2 sequences are SGHRS and YFSETQ. V was cut by 0 bases and J by 6 bases, with 17 bases left in between. The CDR3 has 16 amino acids. CDR3 DNA sequence: TGCGCCAGCAGCTTGGTTCCCTCGTTGGGGTCGGATACGCAGTATTTT. As protein: CASSLVPSLGSDTQYF.

In this sample, this clonotype turned up many times. A junction end diverges from the germline sequence, so it may reflect a read error. The chain couples TRBV11-2 to TRBJ1-4; D gene unclear. Germline V gives CDR1 SGHAT, CDR2 FQNNGV. The CDR3 length is 16 residues. The CDR3 DNA is TGTGCCAGCACCTTAAACCTGGGGAGTACTAATGAAAAACTGTTTTTT. This encodes CASTLNLGSTNEKLFF.

This chain uses TRBV4-1 with TRBJ2-7; 11 nucleotides agree with TRBD2. Germline lookup yields CDR1 MGHRA and CDR2 YSYEKL. V lost 0 bases, J lost 1 base, and 5 bases stayed unmatched. The CDR3 sequence is 17 residues long. The CDR3: CASSQDRGLADSYEQYF. For the CDR3, the DNA is TGCGCCAGCAGCCAAGATCGGGGACTAGCGGATTCCTACGAGCAGTACTTC.

Ten or more counts support this clonotype. This rearrangement joins TRBV12-3 or TRBV12-4 to TRBJ1-2; D may be TRBD1 (5 bases). This CDR3 is 16 amino acids long. Trimming removed 4 bases from V and 2 bases from J, with 17 bases in between. The CDR3 region is CASSYKRPGRNYGYTF. The CDR3 region has the DNA TGTGCCAGCAGTTATAAACGACCGGGGCGCAACTATGGCTACACCTTC.

There are many counts of this clonotype. The rearrangement links TRBV24-1 to TRBJ2-1; TRBD2 matches at 10 bases. V was clipped by 3 bases and J by 12 bases; unmatched bases: 10. Looked up from germline, CDR1 is KGHDR and CDR2 is SFDVKD. This CDR3 is built from 15 residues. In DNA, the CDR3 is TGTGCCACCAGTGATCCTCGGACTAGCGGCACGAGGCAGTTCTTC. This translates into CATSDPRTSGTRQFF.

V usage is TRBV28 and J usage is TRBJ1-4; possible D gene TRBD1, 6 bases. With 5 bases removed from V and 3 bases from J, the gap between germline ends came to 13 bases. The V gene's germline CDR1 is MDHEN and CDR2 SYDVKM. The CDR3 is 15 residues long. The CDR3 DNA reads as TGTGCCAGCAGTGAAACAGGGAGGGCTAATGAAAAACTGTTTTTT. This encodes CASSETGRANEKLFF.

This clonotype has a count of ten or more. The CDR3 loop is CSANKRLTDTQYF. As DNA, the CDR3 is TGCAGTGCTAACAAGCGTCTCACAGATACGCAGTATTTT. This chain connects TRBV20-1 to TRBJ2-3; no reliable D call. The CDR3 has 13 amino acids. CDR1 is DFQATT and CDR2 is SNEGSKA in the germline V gene (reference sequence). V was shortened by 4 bases and J by 2 bases, with 10 bases between the two germline ends.

A few counts support this clonotype. The chain links TRBV15 to TRBJ1-1; the D gene is possibly TRBD1 (5 bases). The V gene lost 3 bases and the J gene lost 0 bases, with 8 bases spanning the gap. CDR3 size: 14 residues. The V gene's germline CDR1 is LNHNV and CDR2 YYDKDF (reference sequence). The DNA for the CDR3 is TGTGCCACCAGCAGGGGGGATCTGAACACTGAAGCTTTCTTT. It translates to CATSRGDLNTEAFF.

This clonotype was seen many times. The chain has TRBV7-9 and TRBJ2-5; 8 bases fit TRBD2. Germline trimming cut 5 bases from V and 4 bases from J; bases unmatched to any gene: 15. Per the germline V gene, CDR1 is SEHNR and CDR2 is FQNEAQ (reference sequence). There are 17 residues in the CDR3. As DNA, the CDR3 is TGTGCCAGCAGCAGCCCAGATCGAGCGGGAGAGGGAGAGACCCAGTACTTC. This gives the protein CASSSPDRAGEGETQYF.

This clonotype has a count of ten or more. The rearrangement uses TRBV19 and TRBJ1-1; TRBD1 might be the D (6 bases). Trimming took off 3 bases at V and 2 bases at J, with 16 bases between the two ends. The germline V gene encodes CDR1 LNHDA and CDR2 SQIVND (reference sequence). The CDR3 loop spans 16 amino acids. CDR3 DNA sequence: TGTGCCAGTAGTATCTCGACCGGGACACCAAACACTGAAGCTTTCTTT. Its translation is CASSISTGTPNTEAFF.

This clonotype appeared a few times. A read error may explain this, as a much larger clone is one base away. The conserved phenylalanine or tryptophan is not found at the CDR3 terminus, so this likely reflects a read error. The chain is built from TRBV28 and TRBJ1-1; D ambiguous. Trimming removed 5 bases at V and 4 bases at J, with 14 bases between. Germline V gives CDR1 MDHEN, CDR2 SYDVKM. CDR3 length equals 14 residues. CDR3 residues: CASSLRGLGTEAFL. As DNA, the CDR3 is TGTGCCAGCAGTCTCCGAGGACTTGGCACTGAAGCTTTCCTT.

This clonotype was found a few times. The rearrangement joins TRBV28 to TRBJ1-5; D gene uncertain. V gave up 6 bases and J gave up 0 bases, with 12 bases separating them. Germline CDR1 and CDR2: MDHEN and SYDVKM. CDR3 size: 15 residues. The CDR3 protein is CASSLTRYSNQPQHF. DNA for the CDR3: TGTGCCAGCAGCCTGACAAGGTATAGCAATCAGCCCCAGCATTTT.

This clonotype was found a few times. Germline is not matched at one junction end, which may reflect a read error. The chain links TRBV27 to TRBJ1-1; a weak D match, TRBD1 (5 bases). The CDR3 runs to 10 residues. CDR1 and CDR2 (germline): MNHEY, SMNVEV (reference sequence). The CDR3 sequence is CARGGFTGAF. The CDR3 DNA is TGTGCCAGGGGGGGATTTACCGGCGCCTTT.

This clonotype occurred many times. This sequence joins TRBV10-3 and TRBJ1-1; D unclear. Trimming stripped 3 bases from V and 1 base from J, with 18 bases between. In germline, CDR1 is ENHRY, CDR2 SYGVKD. The CDR3 extends over 17 amino acids. In DNA, the CDR3 is TGTGCCATCAGTGATTATCGGAGGGAAGAGGAGAACACTGAAGCTTTCTTT. Translation gives CAISDYRREEENTEAFF.

This clonotype came up many times. V is TRBV5-1 and J is TRBJ1-4; TRBD1 might be the D (5 bases). The germline CDR1 and CDR2 sequences are SGHRS and YFSETQ. V was trimmed by 5 bases and J by 0 bases, leaving 23 bases between them. The CDR3 consists of 19 residues. CDR3 coding DNA: TGCGCCAGCAGATTGAGGGGCGAAGGAAGCCGTGCAACTAATGAAAAACTGTTTTTT. Encoded protein: CASRLRGEGSRATNEKLFF.

This clonotype was detected ten times or more. The chain has TRBV28 and TRBJ2-1; possible D gene TRBD1, 6 bases. The CDR3 extends over 14 amino acids. Germline lookup yields CDR1 MDHEN and CDR2 SYDVKM. Trimming shortened V by 6 bases and J by 6 bases, and 15 bases separated the two germline ends. CDR3 protein: CASSSLTGPNEQFF. The CDR3, as DNA: TGTGCCAGCAGCTCACTTACAGGGCCCAATGAGCAGTTCTTC.

This clonotype was seen a few times. J is TRBJ2-3 and V is TRBV24-1; 12 bases line up with TRBD1. This CDR3 spans 18 amino acids. Germline CDR1 reads KGHDR; CDR2 reads SFDVKD. The V segment lost 4 bases and the J segment 2 bases; nucleotides outside the gene matches: 9. CDR3 coding DNA: TGTGCCACCAGTGAGGCCGGGACAGGGGGCCCCCTCACAGATACGCAGTATTTT. Its translation is CATSEAGTGGPLTDTQYF.

Turning to this clonotype: Sequence at one end of the junction differs from germline and may be a read error. This sequence joins TRBV7-2 and TRBJ2-1; 11 bases align to TRBD2. This CDR3 contains 14 residues. In germline, CDR1 is SGHTA, CDR2 FQGNSA. CDR3 region: CASSLLAGVNEQLF. In nucleotides, the CDR3 is TGCGCCAGCAGCTTACTAGCGGGAGTCAATGAGCAGCTCTTC.

The chain combines TRBV12-3 or TRBV12-4 with TRBJ1-2; D may be TRBD1 (6 bases). The CDR3 consists of 14 residues. Trimming shortened V by 4 bases and J by 4 bases, and 13 bases separated the two germline ends. CDR3 region: CASSSRQVRYGYTF. The CDR3 nucleotides read TGTGCCAGCAGTTCTCGACAGGTGCGCTATGGCTACACCTTC.

This clonotype was seen only a few times. The rearrangement uses TRBV4-3 and TRBJ2-1; possible D gene TRBD2, 5 bases. The CDR3 has 16 residues. The V and J ends lost 0 bases and 4 bases respectively, with 13 bases between them. Looked up from germline, CDR1 is LGHNA and CDR2 is YSLEER. This CDR3 is CASSQEVDLTYNEQFF. In DNA, the CDR3 is TGCGCCAGCAGCCAAGAGGTGGACTTAACTTACAATGAGCAGTTCTTC.

This clonotype was observed at least ten times. V gene TRBV2 combines with J gene TRBJ1-5; D is uncertain. The V and J ends lost 5 bases and 5 bases respectively, with 10 bases between them. CDR3 length: 13 amino acids. Per the germline V gene, CDR1 is SNHLY and CDR2 is FYNNEI. CDR3 sequence reads: CASSRPPYQPQHF. CDR3 nucleotide sequence: TGTGCCAGCAGTCGGCCGCCTTATCAGCCCCAGCATTTT.